A selection of T cell receptor beta chains follows, all from one sample in a study of shared clonotypes between healthy human individuals. Profiled with immunoSEQ multiplex PCR; TCRdb holds only in-frame clones, not every one. This table holds roughly 640,000 clones, roughly 97% found once. Sequenced sample: naive CD4+ T cells sorted from blood. These receptors originate from a woman aged 25 to 39 in good health. Both conserved end residues are part of each CDR3. D genes are given only for firm matches. Clone size is not always given. Where it is, it says once, few, many or a class for expanded clones.

TRBD2	-	TRBJ2-1	TRBV7-8	TGTGCCAGCAGCGCAACTAGCGGGAGGGCCGGGGAGCAGTTCTTC	CASSATSGRAGEQFF
TRBD2	-	TRBJ2-7	TRBV7-9	TGTGCCAGCAGCTCTCGGACTAGCGGGAGAAAAAACGAGCAGTACTTC	CASSSRTSGRKNEQYF
TRBD1	-	TRBJ1-4	TRBV6-6	TGTGCCAGCAAGGGACAGGCTTATGAAAAACTGTTTTTT	CASKGQAYEKLFF
-	-	TRBJ2-7	TRBV19	TGTGCCAGTAGTATCCGGGTGTCGGCGCTTTCCGAGCAGTACTTC	CASSIRVSALSEQYF
-	-	TRBJ2-7	TRBV7-3	TGTGCCAGCAGCTTAAGGACACCTGCCTACGAGCAGTACTTC	CASSLRTPAYEQYF
-	once	TRBJ2-7	TRBV6-6	TGTGCCAGCAGTAGTTCCGACTCCTACGAGCAGTACTTC	CASSSSDSYEQYF
-	-	TRBJ2-1	TRBV28	TGTGCCAGCAGCCCGGTGGAGAAACCTCAGTACAATGAGCAGTTCTTC	CASSPVEKPQYNEQFF
TRBD2	-	TRBJ2-5	TRBV5-3	TGTGCCAGCAGCTCGCTAGCGGCTCAAGAGACCCAGTACTTC	CASSSLAAQETQYF
TRBD2	-	TRBJ2-5	TRBV15	TGTGCCACGGCTAGCGGGAGTAGAGAGACCCAGTACTTC	CATASGSRETQYF
-	-	TRBJ2-1	TRBV29-1	TGCAGCGTTGCGGGGGCAATCAACAATGAGCAGTTCTTC	CSVAGAINNEQFF
-	once	TRBJ1-4	TRBV29-1	TGCAGCGTTGCCGGACCGGAGGAAAAACTGTTTTTT	CSVAGPEEKLFF
-	-	TRBJ1-1	TRBV18	TGTGCCAGCTCACCACCCGAGACAGTCGAAGCTTTCTTT	CASSPPETVEAFF
-	-	TRBJ2-2	TRBV6-1	TGTGCCAGCAGTCAAGGGGGGGGGCAGAGCACCGGGGAGCTGTTTTTT	CASSQGGGQSTGELFF
TRBD1	-	TRBJ1-5	TRBV5-6	TGTGCCAGCAGCTTGGGAGGGGGCCCCCGGTCCCAGCATTTT	CASSLGGGPRSQHF
-	-	TRBJ1-6	TRBV13	TGTGCCAGCAGCTTAGGGGGGTCCGGTAATTCACCCCTCCACTTT	CASSLGGSGNSPLHF
-	-	TRBJ1-1	TRBV28	TGTGCCAGCAGTCTGACAGGATTTGGGTCCACTGAAGCTTTCTTT	CASSLTGFGSTEAFF
TRBD1	-	TRBJ2-4	TRBV28	TGTGCCAGCAGTCGATCCGGGACAGGGCTAATTCAGTACTTC	CASSRSGTGLIQYF
-	-	TRBJ2-1	TRBV7-9	TGTGCCAGCAGCTCCCACGGGGCGGCGCCACCCGCTAATGAGCAGTTCTTC	CASSSHGAAPPANEQFF
TRBD1	-	TRBJ1-5	TRBV19	TGTGCCAGTAGAAAAGGGACAGGGATCAATCAGCCCCAGCATTTT	CASRKGTGINQPQHF
-	-	TRBJ1-3	TRBV28	TGTGCCAGCAGTTTAGACCCCCCAGGCAACTCTGGAAACACCATATATTTT	CASSLDPPGNSGNTIYF
-	-	TRBJ2-5	TRBV7-7	TGTGCCAGCAGCCCCGGGACGTCACAAGAGACCCAGTACTTC	CASSPGTSQETQYF
TRBD1	-	TRBJ1-2	TRBV5-5	TGTGCCAGCAGCTCACTACCTGCGGGGACAGAATTTAACTATGGCTACACCTTC	CASSSLPAGTEFNYGYTF
-	-	TRBJ1-5	TRBV27	TGTGCCAGCAGTTCGGGGCCCCCTCAGCCCCAGCATTTT	CASSSGPPQPQHF
TRBD2	-	TRBJ2-7	TRBV28	TGTGCCAGCAGTTTCCGGGGACTAGCGGTTTCCTACGAGCAGTACTTC	CASSFRGLAVSYEQYF
TRBD2	-	TRBJ2-1	TRBV28	TGTGCCAGCAGTCCCCTCGGGGGGGAAAGGTACAATGAGCAGTTCTTC	CASSPLGGERYNEQFF
TRBD1	-	TRBJ1-4	TRBV19	TGTGCCAGTAGTACAGGGACAGGGAAAAATCCTGCTACTAATGAAAAACTGTTTTTT	CASSTGTGKNPATNEKLFF